This is a list of T cell receptor beta chains from one sample in a study of cytomegalovirus exposure and HLA in healthy donors. Clones were read by immunoSEQ multiplex PCR, and TCRdb kept only the in-frame ones, dropping some. The table lists about 100,000 clones, 75% of them singletons. Sequencing was done on a sample of PBMCs. The receptors here all came from a woman between 18 and 29 years old in good health and CMV-seropositive. The CDR3 runs from the conserved cysteine through the conserved F or W. The D gene is left open where the match is weak. A clone size is listed for some rows: how often the clone was seen (once, few, many), or a class if it is expanded.

J | size | V | D | DNA | CDR3
TRBJ1-5 | NA | TRBV10-3 | NA | TGTGCCATCAGTGAGGGGGTGGCGGGGTCTCAGCCCCAGCATTTT | CAISEGVAGSQPQHF
TRBJ2-3 | NA | TRBV7-6 | TRBD2 | TGTGCCAGCAGCTTAAATCGAGCGGGAGAAAGCACAGATACGCAGTATTTT | CASSLNRAGESTDTQYF
TRBJ2-7 | NA | TRBV7-9 | TRBD1 | TGTGCCAGCAGCTTTTGGGCCTCGCCGGGACAGGGCTACGAGCAGTACTTC | CASSFWASPGQGYEQYF
TRBJ1-2 | NA | TRBV10-3 | TRBD1 | TGTGCCATCAGGACCGGGACAGGGGCCTCAACTTTATATGGCTACACCTTC | CAIRTGTGASTLYGYTF
TRBJ2-5 | NA | TRBV5-4 | TRBD2 | TGTGCCAGCAGCTTAAGGGGAGGGGAGACCCAGTACTTC | CASSLRGGETQYF
TRBJ2-7 | NA | TRBV5-1 | TRBD2 | TGCGCCAGCACCATAGGGGCTAGCGGGACCTACGAGCAGTACTTC | CASTIGASGTYEQYF
TRBJ1-1 | NA | TRBV27 | NA | TGTGCCAGCAGGCAACAGGGAAGCACTGAAGCTTTCTTT | CASRQQGSTEAFF
TRBJ2-7 | NA | TRBV27 | TRBD2 | TGTGCCAGCAGTTCTGGGCGGGAGGGCCTCTACGAGCAGTACTTC | CASSSGREGLYEQYF
TRBJ2-7 | NA | TRBV11-3 | NA | TGTGCCAGCAAAGCTTACGGGGAGCAGTACTTC | CASKAYGEQYF
TRBJ2-2 | NA | TRBV7-2 | TRBD1 | TGTGCCAGCAGCCAAGCCCAGGGGGCGGACACCGGGGAGCTGTTTTTT | CASSQAQGADTGELFF
TRBJ1-2 | NA | TRBV20-1 | NA | TGCAGCCAGGGTTATGGCTACACCTTC | CSQGYGYTF
TRBJ2-7 | NA | TRBV28 | NA | TGTGCCAGCAGTTTATTCGGGCTCCGGGATGGGGACTACGAGCAGTACTTC | CASSLFGLRDGDYEQYF
TRBJ1-4 | NA | TRBV28 | NA | TGTGCCAGCAGTGGGTCAGTCCTAGCCAGCGAAAAACTGTTTTTT | CASSGSVLASEKLFF
TRBJ1-5 | NA | TRBV30 | TRBD1 | TGTGCCTGGAGTGTACACAGGGGGTTAGATCAGCCCCAGCATTTT | CAWSVHRGLDQPQHF
TRBJ2-2 | few | TRBV28 | NA | TGTGCCAGCGAACAGGCGAACACCGGGGAGCTGTTTTTT | CASEQANTGELFF
TRBJ2-1 | NA | TRBV20-1 | TRBD2 | TGCAGTGCTCCTACTAGCGAAGGGTTCTTC | CSAPTSEGFF
TRBJ2-7 | few | TRBV6-1 | TRBD1 | TGTGCCAGCAGTGAAGGGGACAGTGCCTACGAGCAGTACTTC | CASSEGDSAYEQYF
TRBJ2-7 | few | TRBV5-1 | TRBD2 | TGCGCCAGCAGCTTTGAGCGGGAGACCAACTACGAGCAGTACTTC | CASSFERETNYEQYF
TRBJ1-5 | few | TRBV6-5 | NA | TGTGCCAGCAGTCAGGGTTCCAATCAGCCCCAGCATTTT | CASSQGSNQPQHF
TRBJ2-7 | NA | TRBV30 | TRBD1 | TGTGCCTGGACCGTAGACAGGGCCCACGAGCAGTACTTC | CAWTVDRAHEQYF
TRBJ1-4 | NA | TRBV28 | NA | TGTGCCAGCAGTTTTTCCTCTCTCGGGGGGCAGGGTGAAAAACTGTTTTTT | CASSFSSLGGQGEKLFF
TRBJ2-5 | NA | TRBV9 | NA | TGTGCCAGCAGCGTGGAGACGGGAGAGACCCAGTACTTC | CASSVETGETQYF
TRBJ2-7 | NA | TRBV7-9 | NA | TGTGCCAGCAGCTTATCTCGGGTCCCTTACCTCCGCTACGAGCAGTACTTC | CASSLSRVPYLRYEQYF
TRBJ1-1 | NA | TRBV18 | NA | TGTGCCAGCTCACCAGGGCGTCTGAACACTGAAGCTTTCTTT | CASSPGRLNTEAFF
TRBJ2-7 | NA | TRBV27 | TRBD2 | TGTGCCAGCAGTTCGGGACTAGCGACTGCCGAGCAGTACTTC | CASSSGLATAEQYF
TRBJ2-1 | NA | TRBV28 | TRBD2 | TGTGCCAGCAGTTTCGGACTAGCGGCGAACAATGAGCAGTTCTTC | CASSFGLAANNEQFF
TRBJ1-1 | NA | TRBV9 | NA | TGTGCCAGCAGCGGAGCGTTGAACACTGAAGCTTTCTTT | CASSGALNTEAFF
TRBJ2-5 | NA | TRBV5-4 | TRBD1 | TGTGCCAGCAGCTTGGGGCGGACAGGGGAGGAGACCCAGTACTTC | CASSLGRTGEETQYF
TRBJ1-1 | once | TRBV5-6 | TRBD1 | TGTGCCAGCAGCCGGGGACAGAATTTGAACACTGAAGCTTTCTTT | CASSRGQNLNTEAFF
TRBJ1-2 | NA | TRBV27 | NA | TGTGCCAGCCATGGGGAGAGTAACTATGGCTACACCTTC | CASHGESNYGYTF
TRBJ1-3 | NA | TRBV28 | NA | TGTGCCAGCAGCCCAGGAGACAGCTACTCTGGAAACACCATATATTTT | CASSPGDSYSGNTIYF
TRBJ2-4 | NA | TRBV7-9 | NA | TGTGCCAGCTTCTTAGTCCCCGGGGATACCAAAAACATTCAGTACTTC | CASFLVPGDTKNIQYF
TRBJ2-5 | NA | TRBV4-3 | TRBD1 | TGCGCCAGCAGCCCCAAACACAGGGGGGAGAAAGAGACCCAGTACTTC | CASSPKHRGEKETQYF
TRBJ2-7 | once | TRBV7-2 | NA | TGTGCCAGCAGCTCCACAGGGACCTACGAGCAGTACTTC | CASSSTGTYEQYF
TRBJ1-1 | NA | TRBV28 | NA | TGTGCCAGCAGTTTAACGAGCAAAGCTTTCTTT | CASSLTSKAFF